Below are 30 T cell receptor beta chains sequenced from a single sample in a study of blood T cell repertoires in COVID-19. The table came from immunoSEQ multiplex PCR; TCRdb's copy has only in-frame clones and leaves some out. The sample holds about 180,000 clones, over 75% seen once. The sample consisted of PBMCs or T cells enriched from blood (not recorded which). These TCRs come from a woman under 30 who had recovered from COVID-19.

The chain links TRBV11-3 to TRBJ2-1; TRBD1 is a possible D gene (6 bases). CDR1 and CDR2 from the germline V gene are SGHNT and YENEEA. V gave up 0 bases and J gave up 4 bases, with 10 bases separating them. This CDR3 region has 15 residues. The CDR3 region has the DNA TGTGCCAGCAGCTTAGAACCGACAGGTTACAATGAGCAGTTCTTC. Translation gives CASSLEPTGYNEQFF.

The rearrangement joins TRBV28 to TRBJ1-1, with D unresolved. V lost 5 bases and J 2 bases, leaving 12 bases between the germline ends. CDR3 size: 14 residues. The germline gives CDR1 MDHEN, CDR2 SYDVKM. CDR3 sequence (DNA): TGTGCCAGCAGTCCTACCGGGAGAAACACTGAAGCTTTCTTT. Translation: CASSPTGRNTEAFF.

The rearrangement links TRBV28 to TRBJ2-1, with 8 bases aligning to TRBD1. Germline loops: CDR1 MDHEN, CDR2 SYDVKM. This CDR3 has 17 amino acids. The V gene end was trimmed by 5 bases and the J gene end by 6 bases; junction bases not matched to a gene: 15. CDR3 region: CASSPGQGLLRGNEQFF. The DNA of the CDR3 is TGTGCCAGCAGTCCCGGACAGGGTCTCCTCCGGGGCAATGAGCAGTTCTTC.

The CDR3, as DNA: TGTGCCACCAGCGGAAGACAGGGCACAGATACGCAGTATTTT. Translation: CATSGRQGTDTQYF. The genes are TRBV15 and TRBJ2-3; D may be TRBD1 (6 bases). The V and J ends lost 5 bases and 1 base respectively, with 10 bases between them. Germline CDR1 and CDR2: LNHNV and YYDKDF (reference sequence). The CDR3 covers 14 residues.

The chain has TRBV7-8 and TRBJ1-2; D might be TRBD1 (6 bases). There are 15 residues in the CDR3. The germline V gene has CDR1 SGHVS and CDR2 FQNEAQ. V was pared by 1 base and J by 7 bases, with 16 bases between. CDR3 protein: CASSLGTQGTGGYTF. The CDR3 bases are TGTGCCAGCAGCTTAGGCACCCAGGGGACGGGTGGCTACACCTTC.

This sequence joins TRBV4-3 and TRBJ1-6; D gene ambiguous. V was pared by 0 bases and J by 12 bases, with 15 bases between. The CDR3 has 15 amino acids. Germline loops: CDR1 LGHNA, CDR2 YSLEER. The CDR3 region is CASSQDLGVREPLHF. The DNA of the CDR3 is TGCGCCAGCAGCCAAGATCTCGGGGTTAGGGAACCCCTCCACTTT.

The rearrangement uses TRBV2 and TRBJ1-3; D gene unclear. CDR1 and CDR2 from the germline V gene are SNHLY and FYNNEI. Trimming removed 3 bases from V and 0 bases from J, with 6 bases in between. The CDR3 length is 14 residues. This chain's CDR3 is CASSDPNSGNTIYF. DNA of the CDR3: TGTGCCAGCAGTGATCCCAACTCTGGAAACACCATATATTTT.

The chain recombines TRBV7-2 with TRBJ2-3, with D possibly TRBD2 on 6 matching bases. The germline gives CDR1 SGHTA, CDR2 FQGNSA. This CDR3 has 14 amino acids. The V end was cut by 8 bases, the J end by 3 bases, with 15 bases between. CDR3 nucleotides: TGTGCCAGCGATCGGCGGGGTGGAACAGATACGCAGTATTTT. It specifies CASDRRGGTDTQYF. The entire variable domain, with the rest obtained from reference TRBV7-2 and TRBJ2-3, is as follows: GAGVSQSPSNKVTEKGKDVELRCDPISGHTALYWYRQSLGQGLEFLIYFQGNSAPDKSGLPSDRFSAERTGGSVSTLTIQRTQQEDSAVYLCASDRRGGTDTQYFGPGTRLTVL.

The rearrangement links TRBV2 to TRBJ2-7; the D gene is possibly TRBD1 (6 bases). Germline values: CDR1 SNHLY, CDR2 FYNNEI. Deletions cut 7 bases from V and 4 bases from J, with 14 bases between. The CDR3 consists of 13 residues. CDR3 in DNA: TGTGCCAGCAAAGGGGACACAAAATACGAGCAGTACTTC. Translating gives CASKGDTKYEQYF.

The chain links TRBV2 to TRBJ2-1, with 8 positions matching TRBD2. This CDR3 comprises 14 residues. Germline CDR1 SNHLY, CDR2 FYNNEI. The junction had 8 bases not matched to a gene; V was cut back by 4 bases and J by 9 bases. In DNA form, the CDR3 reads TGTGCCAGCAGTGTTCGGGGGGGATTCGGTGAGCAGTTCTTC. It is translated as CASSVRGGFGEQFF. The complete variable domain, with remaining parts taken from reference TRBV2 and TRBJ2-1, reads EPEVTQTPSHQVTQMGQEVILRCVPISNHLYFYWYRQILGQKVEFLVSFYNNEISEKSEIFDDQFSVERPDGSNFTLKIRSTKLEDSAMYFCASSVRGGFGEQFFGPGTRLTVL.

This chain joins TRBV27 and TRBJ1-2; TRBD1 aligns across 9 bases. The CDR3 consists of 13 residues. J was trimmed by 6 bases and V by 5 bases; bases with no gene match: 4. CDR1 is MNHEY, CDR2 SMNVEV, per germline (reference sequence). CDR3 in amino acids: CASSPRTGDGYTF. Here the CDR3 DNA reads TGTGCCAGCAGTCCAAGGACAGGGGATGGCTACACCTTC.

The genes are TRBV12-3 or TRBV12-4 and TRBJ2-7, with a possible D match to TRBD2 (6 bases). The CDR3 runs 11 residues. The V end was cut by 2 bases, the J end by 7 bases, with 6 bases between. The CDR3 bases are TGTGCCAGCAGTTTACGGGAGGAGCAGTACTTC. Protein: CASSLREEQYF.

This clone was seen a handful of times. This chain links TRBV9 with TRBJ1-6; the match to TRBD1 covers 8 bases. CDR3 length: 17 amino acids. Germline-derived CDR1 and CDR2 are SGDLS and YYNGEE. The trim removed 0 bases at V and 5 bases at J, leaving 7 bases unmatched. The CDR3 DNA follows: TGTGCCAGCAGCGTAGGAGGGGGACAGGCAAATAATTCACCCCTCCACTTT. It translates to CASSVGGGQANNSPLHF.

This clone turned up a few times. The chain combines TRBV24-1 with TRBJ1-2; D is undetermined. Germline assignment: CDR1 KGHDR and CDR2 SFDVKD. Trimming removed 6 bases at V and 6 bases at J, with 7 bases between. The CDR3 consists of 11 residues. The DNA for the CDR3 is TGTGCCACCAGTCAAGGAGATGGCTACACCTTC. It translates to CATSQGDGYTF.

The chain couples TRBV9 to TRBJ2-3; 9 bases align to TRBD2. CDR3 size: 15 residues. V dropped 2 bases and J dropped 2; count of bases not matched to a gene: 3. In germline, CDR1 is SGDLS, CDR2 YYNGEE. CDR3 sequence reads: CASSVSGRTTDTQYF. For the CDR3, the DNA is TGTGCCAGCAGCGTTAGCGGGAGAACCACAGATACGCAGTATTTT.

The rearrangement links TRBV10-2 to TRBJ1-2, with D hard to call. Germline V gene lookup returns CDR1 WSHSY and CDR2 SAAADI. Trimming removed 2 bases at V and 2 bases at J, with 6 bases between. There are 13 residues in the CDR3. DNA for the CDR3: TGCGCCAGCAGTGAGGTATCCAACTATGGCTACACCTTC. Protein: CASSEVSNYGYTF.

V usage is TRBV27 and J usage is TRBJ1-2; the D gene is possibly TRBD1 (5 bases). V lost 4 bases to trimming and J lost 1 base, with 19 bases between them. Germline CDR1 reads MNHEY; CDR2 reads SMNVEV (reference sequence). This CDR3 has 17 amino acids. The DNA for the CDR3 is TGTGCCAGCAGTTGGGGGGGTCGGGGCCCCCTTAACTATGGCTACACCTTC. This sequence encodes CASSWGGRGPLNYGYTF.

The chain employs TRBV21-1 and TRBJ2-5; the D segment call TRBD2 is taken from the table without a DNA check. TRBV21-1 is a pseudogene locus. This CDR3 is 18 amino acids long. This CDR3 reads CASSTQNYGGRNRETQYF. DNA for the CDR3: TGTGCCAGCAGCACCCAGAACTACGGCGGGAGGAACCGGGAGACCCAGTACTTC.

The chain's CDR3 is CASSLVGSGNEKLFF. The CDR3 DNA is TGTGCCAGCAGCTTGGTAGGATCCGGGAATGAAAAACTGTTTTTT. The chain recombines TRBV5-6 with TRBJ1-4; D is uncertain. The CDR3 is 15 amino acids. Trimming shortened V by 0 bases and J by 5 bases, and 11 bases separated the two germline ends. CDR1 and CDR2 from the germline V gene are SGHDT and YYEEEE.

V is TRBV5-8 and J is TRBJ1-5; TRBD1 is a possible D gene (6 bases). The CDR3 totals 16 residues. V shed 4 bases and J shed 3 bases, with 17 bases lying between them. Germline CDR1 SGHTS, CDR2 YDEGEE. The CDR3 DNA follows: TGTGCCAGCAGCCTTGACAGGCGAACAGACAATCAGCCCCAGCATTTT. Translated: CASSLDRRTDNQPQHF.

V usage is TRBV30 and J usage is TRBJ1-6; TRBD1 might be the D (5 bases). Germline V gene data show CDR1 as GTSNPN and CDR2 as SVGIG (reference sequence). The CDR3 sequence is 13 residues long. The V end lost 5 bases, the J end lost 10 bases, and 15 bases lay between the germline ends. For the CDR3, the DNA is TGTGCCTGGTCCTTGGCGGGGCGGTCACCCCTCCACTTT. Its protein product is CAWSLAGRSPLHF.

Note on this clone: The junction departs from germline at one end; a sequencing error may be responsible. The rearrangement uses TRBV6-1 and TRBJ2-1; 10 nucleotides agree with TRBD2. The CDR3 is made up of 13 amino acids. Germline V gene data show CDR1 as MNHNS and CDR2 as SASEGT. The CDR3 nucleotides are TGTGCCAGCAGTGAAGGAACCGGGACTAGCGAGGTCTTC. Translating gives CASSEGTGTSEVF.

V gene TRBV28 combines with J gene TRBJ2-7, with TRBD1 matching 7 bases. Germline CDR1 and CDR2: MDHEN and SYDVKM. The CDR3 contains 15 residues. The V gene end was trimmed by 6 bases and the J gene end by 4 bases; junction bases not matched to a gene: 12. The CDR3 reads CASSDPGQLKYEQYF. CDR3 coding DNA: TGTGCCAGCAGCGATCCGGGACAGTTAAAGTACGAGCAGTACTTC.

This clone was recorded many times. The rearrangement joins TRBV3-1 (or the pseudogene TRBV3-2) to TRBJ1-2, with D possibly matching TRBD1 (6 bases). The V end was cut by 4 bases, the J end by 0 bases, with 9 bases between. The CDR3 contains 14 residues. Looked up from germline, CDR1 is LGHDT and CDR2 is YNNKEL (reference sequence). CDR3 DNA sequence: TGTGCCAGCAGCCCTCAGGGGACTAACTATGGCTACACCTTC. As protein: CASSPQGTNYGYTF.

This clone was observed once. The chain carries TRBV28 and TRBJ2-2, with D possibly being TRBD2 (5 bases). V was cut by 7 bases and J by 4 bases, with 16 bases left in between. Germline V lookup: CDR1 MDHEN, CDR2 SYDVKM. The CDR3 runs to 15 residues. The CDR3 loop reads CASIGGLRGTGELFF. CDR3 sequence (DNA): TGTGCCAGCATAGGAGGCCTCCGAGGCACCGGGGAGCTGTTTTTT.

The chain joins TRBV2 to TRBJ2-7, with 10 bases fitting TRBD2. The CDR3 runs 15 residues. V shed 1 base, J shed 7 bases, and the junction held 7 bases outside the gene matches. CDR1 and CDR2 from the germline V gene are SNHLY and FYNNEI. As DNA, the CDR3 is TGTGCCAGCAGTGAAGGGCTAGCGGGAGTAGGAGAGCAGTACTTC. Translating it yields CASSEGLAGVGEQYF.

The chain links TRBV7-9 to TRBJ1-1; TRBD1 matches 8 bases. Per germline, CDR1 SEHNR and CDR2 FQNEAQ (reference sequence). This CDR3 region has 16 residues. The trim removed 5 bases at V and 1 base at J, leaving 9 bases unmatched. CDR3 bases: TGTGCCAGCAGCCCCAGACAGGGGAGCCCGAACACTGAAGCTTTCTTT. Its translation: CASSPRQGSPNTEAFF. Using reference TRBV7-9 and TRBJ1-1 for the parts outside the CDR3, the full variable domain is DTGVSQNPRHKITKRGQNVTFRCDPISEHNRLYWYRQTLGQGPEFLTYFQNEAQLEKSRLLSDRFSAERPKGSFSTLEIQRTEQGDSAMYLCASSPRQGSPNTEAFFGQGTRLTVV.

The genes are TRBV18 and TRBJ1-2; no reliable D call. CDR1 KGHSH and CDR2 LQKENI come from the germline V gene. The CDR3 is 13 residues long. Trimming took 6 bases from V and 2 from J, leaving 10 bases between them. This CDR3 reads CASSEDGNYGYTF. In nucleotides, the CDR3 is TGTGCCAGCTCGGAGGACGGAAACTATGGCTACACCTTC. The full variable domain, completed using reference TRBV18 and TRBJ1-2, is NAGVMQNPRHLVRRRGQEARLRCSPMKGHSHVYWYRQLPEEGLKFMVYLQKENIIDESGMPKERFSAEFPKEGPSILRIQQVVRGDSAAYFCASSEDGNYGYTFGSGTRLTVV.

J is TRBJ1-5 and V is TRBV28; 7 bases fit TRBD1. The CDR3 loop spans 15 amino acids. Trimming cost V 8 bases and J 7 bases; bases outside gene matches: 14. Germline V gene sequence: CDR1 MDHEN, CDR2 SYDVKM. The CDR3 loop is CASDWAYRGEQPQHF. Written as DNA, the CDR3 is TGTGCCAGCGACTGGGCGTACAGGGGAGAACAGCCCCAGCATTTT. Supplemented by reference TRBV28 and TRBJ1-5, the full variable domain reads DVKVTQSSRYLVKRTGEKVFLECVQDMDHENMFWYRQDPGLGLRLIYFSYDVKMKEKGDIPEGYSVSREKKERFSLILESASTNQTSMYLCASDWAYRGEQPQHFGDGTRLSIL.

This chain connects TRBV5-1 to TRBJ2-3; 8 bases are a match to TRBD2. Germline values: CDR1 SGHRS, CDR2 YFSETQ. V gave up 0 bases and J gave up 2 bases; unmatched junction bases: 2. CDR3 length: 15 amino acids. The CDR3: CASSLELADTDTQYF. Here the CDR3 DNA reads TGCGCCAGCAGCTTGGAACTAGCGGACACAGATACGCAGTATTTT.